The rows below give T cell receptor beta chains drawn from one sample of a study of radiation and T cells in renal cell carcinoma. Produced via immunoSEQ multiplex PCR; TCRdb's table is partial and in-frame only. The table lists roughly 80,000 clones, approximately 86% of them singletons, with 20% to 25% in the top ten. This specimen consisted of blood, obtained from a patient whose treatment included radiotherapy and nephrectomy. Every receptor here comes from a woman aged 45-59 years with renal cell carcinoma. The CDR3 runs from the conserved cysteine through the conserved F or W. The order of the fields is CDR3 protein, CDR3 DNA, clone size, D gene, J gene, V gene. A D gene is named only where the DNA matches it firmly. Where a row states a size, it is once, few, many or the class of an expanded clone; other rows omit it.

CDR3aa: CASSTRQGANTGELFF
CDR3nt: TGCGCCAGCAGCACCCGACAGGGGGCAAACACCGGGGAGCTGTTTTTT
abundance: .
d_gene: TRBD1
j_gene: TRBJ2-2
v_gene: TRBV5-1

CDR3aa: CASSPASGGVNEQFF
CDR3nt: TGTGCCAGCTCACCAGCTAGCGGGGGGGTCAATGAGCAGTTCTTC
abundance: .
d_gene: TRBD2
j_gene: TRBJ2-1
v_gene: TRBV18

CDR3aa: CASSMGRSAYGYTF
CDR3nt: TGTGCCAGCAGTATGGGACGGAGCGCATATGGCTACACCTTC
abundance: .
d_gene: .
j_gene: TRBJ1-2
v_gene: TRBV28

CDR3aa: CASSLGGTDTQYF
CDR3nt: TGTGCCAGCAGTTTAGGGGGCACAGATACGCAGTATTTT
abundance: .
d_gene: .
j_gene: TRBJ2-3
v_gene: TRBV27

CDR3aa: CASSYGTSGSSYNEQFF
CDR3nt: TGTGCCAGCAGCTATGGGACTAGCGGGAGCTCCTACAATGAGCAGTTCTTC
abundance: .
d_gene: TRBD2
j_gene: TRBJ2-1
v_gene: TRBV5-4

CDR3aa: CASSARGRGGELFF
CDR3nt: TGTGCCAGCAGCGCCAGGGGGCGAGGCGGGGAGCTGTTTTTT
abundance: .
d_gene: TRBD1
j_gene: TRBJ2-2
v_gene: TRBV5-6

CDR3aa: CASSEALGSHPDEQYF
CDR3nt: TGTGCCAGCAGTGAAGCACTGGGGTCGCATCCGGACGAGCAGTACTTC
abundance: .
d_gene: .
j_gene: TRBJ2-7
v_gene: TRBV6-1

CDR3aa: CASSPTGYSNQPQHF
CDR3nt: TGTGCCAGCTCACCAACAGGGTATAGCAATCAGCCCCAGCATTTT
abundance: .
d_gene: .
j_gene: TRBJ1-5
v_gene: TRBV18

CDR3aa: CASTQSTTNEKLFF
CDR3nt: TGTGCCAGCACACAGAGCACAACTAATGAAAAACTGTTTTTT
abundance: .
d_gene: .
j_gene: TRBJ1-4
v_gene: TRBV28

CDR3aa: CASSKVGCSPGEQYF
CDR3nt: TGTGCCAGCAGCAAAGTGGGGTGCAGCCCCGGAGAGCAGTACTTC
abundance: .
d_gene: .
j_gene: TRBJ2-7
v_gene: TRBV21-1

CDR3aa: CASSRTGHQPQHF
CDR3nt: TGTGCCAGTAGTAGGACAGGGCATCAGCCCCAGCATTTT
abundance: .
d_gene: TRBD1
j_gene: TRBJ1-5
v_gene: TRBV19

CDR3aa: CASGLGSTLAGGGNNEQFF
CDR3nt: TGTGCTAGTGGTTTGGGCTCTACTCTAGCGGGGGGAGGGAACAATGAGCAGTTCTTC
abundance: .
d_gene: TRBD2
j_gene: TRBJ2-1
v_gene: TRBV12-5

CDR3aa: CASSLTRTSGIGEQYF
CDR3nt: TGTGCCAGCAGCTTAACGAGAACTAGCGGGATCGGGGAGCAGTACTTC
abundance: .
d_gene: TRBD2
j_gene: TRBJ2-7
v_gene: TRBV7-3

CDR3aa: CASSRETSDLTDTQYF
CDR3nt: TGTGCCAGCAGCCGAGAGACTAGCGACCTCACAGATACGCAGTATTTT
abundance: .
d_gene: TRBD2
j_gene: TRBJ2-3
v_gene: TRBV11-2

CDR3aa: CASSPSASGGYRDTQYF
CDR3nt: TGTGCCAGCAGTCCCTCCGCTAGCGGGGGGTACAGAGATACGCAGTATTTT
abundance: .
d_gene: TRBD2
j_gene: TRBJ2-3
v_gene: TRBV11-2

CDR3aa: CASSLGTGLQIYGYTF
CDR3nt: TGTGCCAGCAGTTTAGGGACAGGGCTTCAGATCTATGGCTACACCTTC
abundance: .
d_gene: TRBD1
j_gene: TRBJ1-2
v_gene: TRBV28

CDR3aa: CASSPPGTGRETQYF
CDR3nt: TGTGCCAGCAGCCCCCCCGGCACAGGGAGGGAGACCCAGTACTTC
abundance: .
d_gene: .
j_gene: TRBJ2-5
v_gene: TRBV7-2

CDR3aa: CASSLPGQGALSTEAFF
CDR3nt: TGTGCCAGCTCACTACCGGGACAGGGGGCGCTTAGCACTGAAGCTTTCTTT
abundance: .
d_gene: TRBD1
j_gene: TRBJ1-1
v_gene: TRBV18

CDR3aa: CASSPTGSEAFF
CDR3nt: TGTGCCAGCAGTCCCACAGGGTCTGAAGCTTTCTTT
abundance: .
d_gene: .
j_gene: TRBJ1-1
v_gene: TRBV28

CDR3aa: CASSYSPGLGEKLFF
CDR3nt: TGTGCCAGCAGTTACTCCCCAGGGCTCGGTGAAAAACTGTTTTTT
abundance: .
d_gene: .
j_gene: TRBJ1-4
v_gene: TRBV6-6

CDR3aa: CASSLVGGASYWPQHF
CDR3nt: TGTGCCAGCAGCTTGGTGGGTGGCGCTAGTTACTGGCCCCAGCATTTT
abundance: .
d_gene: .
j_gene: TRBJ1-5
v_gene: TRBV5-5

CDR3aa: CASSYGTGEKVGELFF
CDR3nt: TGCGCCAGCAGCTATGGGACAGGGGAAAAGGTCGGGGAGCTGTTTTTT
abundance: .
d_gene: TRBD1
j_gene: TRBJ2-2
v_gene: TRBV5-1

CDR3aa: CASSEALGGHQETQYF
CDR3nt: TGTGCCAGCAGTGAAGCCCTGGGCGGACACCAAGAGACCCAGTACTTC
abundance: .
d_gene: .
j_gene: TRBJ2-5
v_gene: TRBV2

CDR3aa: CASSSGTGGAQYF
CDR3nt: TGTGCCAGCAGCTCAGGGACAGGGGGCGCTCAGTACTTC
abundance: .
d_gene: TRBD1
j_gene: TRBJ2-7
v_gene: TRBV7-9

CDR3aa: CASSTQPISAGNTIYF
CDR3nt: TGTGCCAGCTCAACCCAACCCATTTCTGCTGGAAACACCATATATTTT
abundance: .
d_gene: .
j_gene: TRBJ1-3
v_gene: TRBV18

CDR3aa: CASSWDLSGGQETQYF
CDR3nt: TGTGCCAGCAGTTGGGACCTGTCTGGGGGACAAGAGACCCAGTACTTC
abundance: .
d_gene: .
j_gene: TRBJ2-5
v_gene: TRBV27

CDR3aa: CASSPGSTTNEKLFF
CDR3nt: TGTGCCAGCAGTCCAGGCAGCACAACTAATGAAAAACTGTTTTTT
abundance: .
d_gene: .
j_gene: TRBJ1-4
v_gene: TRBV27

CDR3aa: CASSLGSGGRTQYF
CDR3nt: TGTGCCAGCAGCTTGGGCTCAGGGGGAAGGACCCAGTACTTC
abundance: few
d_gene: TRBD1
j_gene: TRBJ2-5
v_gene: TRBV5-6

CDR3aa: CASSEGQNKNIQYF
CDR3nt: TGTGCCAGCAGTGAAGGACAAAACAAAAACATTCAGTACTTC
abundance: once
d_gene: .
j_gene: TRBJ2-4
v_gene: TRBV6-1

CDR3aa: CASRDGQGIAGNTIYF
CDR3nt: TGTGCCAGCAGAGACGGACAGGGGATCGCCGGAAACACCATATATTTT
abundance: .
d_gene: TRBD1
j_gene: TRBJ1-3
v_gene: TRBV5-6

CDR3aa: CASSPNQGKTEAFF
CDR3nt: TGTGCCAGCTCACCTAACCAGGGGAAGACTGAAGCTTTCTTT
abundance: .
d_gene: .
j_gene: TRBJ1-1
v_gene: TRBV18

CDR3aa: CASSIGAGDKFF
CDR3nt: TGTGCCAGTAGTATCGGGGCAGGGGATAAGTTCTTC
abundance: .
d_gene: .
j_gene: TRBJ2-1
v_gene: TRBV19

CDR3aa: CASSARDGTYEQYF
CDR3nt: TGCGCCAGCAGCGCCCGGGACGGGACCTACGAGCAGTACTTC
abundance: .
d_gene: .
j_gene: TRBJ2-7
v_gene: TRBV4-3

CDR3aa: CASSLALGGLYEQYF
CDR3nt: TGTGCCAGCAGTTTAGCCTTGGGCGGTCTCTACGAGCAGTACTTC
abundance: .
d_gene: .
j_gene: TRBJ2-7
v_gene: TRBV6-6

CDR3aa: CASSLAYRGQGTEAFF
CDR3nt: TGCGCCAGCAGCTTGGCCTACAGGGGGCAGGGCACTGAAGCTTTCTTT
abundance: .
d_gene: TRBD1
j_gene: TRBJ1-1
v_gene: TRBV5-1

CDR3aa: CASSFDETQYF
CDR3nt: TGCGCCAGCAGCTTCGACGAGACCCAGTACTTC
abundance: .
d_gene: .
j_gene: TRBJ2-5
v_gene: TRBV5-1

CDR3aa: CASSLQGGTYEQYF
CDR3nt: TGTGCCAGCAGCTTACAGGGCGGCACCTACGAGCAGTACTTC
abundance: .
d_gene: .
j_gene: TRBJ2-7
v_gene: TRBV11-1

CDR3aa: CASSLGGAGNQPQHF
CDR3nt: TGTGCCAGCAGTCTCGGGGGGGCTGGCAATCAGCCCCAGCATTTT
abundance: .
d_gene: .
j_gene: TRBJ1-5
v_gene: TRBV28

CDR3aa: CAIGTPNTEAFF
CDR3nt: TGTGCCATTGGGACGCCGAACACTGAAGCTTTCTTT
abundance: .
d_gene: .
j_gene: TRBJ1-1
v_gene: TRBV10-3

CDR3aa: CASSPPQTTYEQYF
CDR3nt: TGTGCCAGCAGCCCTCCCCAGACTACCTACGAGCAGTACTTC
abundance: .
d_gene: .
j_gene: TRBJ2-7
v_gene: TRBV28

CDR3aa: CASSSRGQGLSEQYF
CDR3nt: TGTGCCAGCAGCTCACGGGGACAGGGGCTCAGTGAGCAGTACTTC
abundance: .
d_gene: TRBD1
j_gene: TRBJ2-7
v_gene: TRBV7-9

CDR3aa: CASRRQTNTEAFF
CDR3nt: TGTGCCAGCAGAAGACAGACAAACACTGAAGCTTTCTTT
abundance: .
d_gene: .
j_gene: TRBJ1-1
v_gene: TRBV6-5

CDR3aa: CASSLGSNEQFF
CDR3nt: TGTGCCAGCAGTCTCGGAAGTAATGAGCAGTTCTTC
abundance: .
d_gene: .
j_gene: TRBJ2-1
v_gene: TRBV9

CDR3aa: CASSSQGNEKLFF
CDR3nt: TGTGCCAGCAGTTCCCAGGGGAATGAAAAACTGTTTTTT
abundance: .
d_gene: .
j_gene: TRBJ1-4
v_gene: TRBV7-2

CDR3aa: CASSAPTSVGELFF
CDR3nt: TGTGCCAGCAGCGCCCCTACGTCGGTCGGGGAGCTGTTTTTT
abundance: .
d_gene: .
j_gene: TRBJ2-2
v_gene: TRBV5-4

CDR3aa: CASSPTGTGFGDTEAFF
CDR3nt: TGTGCCAGCAGCCCAACCGGGACAGGTTTCGGAGACACTGAAGCTTTCTTT
abundance: .
d_gene: TRBD1
j_gene: TRBJ1-1
v_gene: TRBV7-2

CDR3aa: CASSTTDRYTGELFF
CDR3nt: TGCGCCAGCAGCACGACGGACAGATACACCGGGGAGCTGTTTTTT
abundance: .
d_gene: .
j_gene: TRBJ2-2
v_gene: TRBV5-1

CDR3aa: CASSDSASENTGELFF
CDR3nt: TGTGCCAGCAGTGACTCCGCTAGCGAGAACACCGGGGAGCTGTTTTTT
abundance: few
d_gene: .
j_gene: TRBJ2-2
v_gene: TRBV6-4

CDR3aa: CASDFTGTPTGELFF
CDR3nt: TGTGCCAGCGACTTCACCGGGACCCCCACCGGGGAGCTGTTTTTT
abundance: .
d_gene: .
j_gene: TRBJ2-2
v_gene: TRBV27